The next 8 T cell receptor beta chains were all read from a single sample in a study of a mutant IDH1 vaccine in newly diagnosed glioma. Time point defined: week 35, safety follow-up. The vaccine gave 300 ug of a 20-mer mutant IDH1 peptide subcutaneously per dose. Antigen specificity for these receptors is unknown. TCRdb's copy holds only in-frame clones and misses some; the assay was immunoSEQ multiplex PCR. The sample includes over 60,000 clones, roughly 79% of them seen just once. This specimen was PBMCs, taken from a glioma patient whose treatment included an IDH1 peptide vaccine. The receptors stem from a man aged 35 to 55 with glioma.

The J gene is TRBJ1-1, the V gene TRBV19; unclear D gene. Germline V gives CDR1 LNHDA, CDR2 SQIVND (reference sequence). Between the trimmed V and J ends, which lost 1 base and 2 bases, there was a span of 11 bases. This CDR3 contains 15 residues. For the CDR3, the DNA is TGTGCCAGTAGTATAGTTCCCGACCATAACACTGAAGCTTTCTTT. This translates into CASSIVPDHNTEAFF.

The chain recombines TRBV4-1 with TRBJ2-1, with TRBD2 matching over 10 bases. Germline assignment: CDR1 MGHRA and CDR2 YSYEKL. Losses at the gene ends were 3 bases for V and 10 bases for J; bases not matched to a gene: 6. The CDR3 loop spans 14 amino acids. CDR3: CASSQYHSGREQFF. The CDR3 region has the DNA TGCGCCAGCAGCCAGTACCATAGCGGGAGGGAGCAGTTCTTC.

The rearrangement links TRBV10-3 to TRBJ2-5; D unclear. The closer fit of TRBJ2-7 to the DNA end suggests the J call may be wrong. The CDR3 extends over 12 amino acids. The germline CDR1 and CDR2 sequences are ENHRY and SYGVKD. Here the CDR3 reads CAISDPSYEQYF. CDR3 nucleotide sequence: TGTGCCATCAGTGACCCCTCCTACGAGCAGTACTTC.

The chain couples TRBV18 to TRBJ2-5; D gene uncertain. The length of the CDR3 is 11 residues. Trimming shortened V by 2 bases and J by 3 bases, and 1 base separated the two germline ends. CDR1 and CDR2 from the germline V gene are KGHSH and LQKENI. The CDR3 DNA is TGTGCCAGCTCACCAAAAGAGACCCAGTACTTC. This gives the protein CASSPKETQYF. Using reference TRBV18 and TRBJ2-5 for the parts outside the CDR3, the full variable domain is NAGVMQNPRHLVRRRGQEARLRCSPMKGHSHVYWYRQLPEEGLKFMVYLQKENIIDESGMPKERFSAEFPKEGPSILRIQQVVRGDSAAYFCASSPKETQYFGPGTRLLVL.

The CDR3 bases are TGCGCCAGCAGCGGACAGGGATGGAATGGCTACACCTTC. Translated: CASSGQGWNGYTF. J is TRBJ1-2 and V is TRBV4-1; TRBD1 matches at 8 bases. Germline V gene sequence: CDR1 MGHRA, CDR2 YSYEKL. The V gene end was trimmed by 5 bases and the J gene end by 6 bases; junction bases not matched to a gene: 5. There are 13 residues in the CDR3.

The J gene is TRBJ2-1, the V gene TRBV4-1, with D unclear. Trimming stripped 0 bases from V and 3 bases from J, with 12 bases between. CDR1 MGHRA and CDR2 YSYEKL come from the germline V gene. This CDR3 has 16 residues. CDR3 in amino acids: CASSQEPARLYNEQFF. The CDR3 DNA reads as TGCGCCAGCAGCCAAGAACCAGCGAGACTCTACAATGAGCAGTTCTTC.

This clone was seen a few times. This CDR3 is CASSLKAGSGRETQYF. The CDR3 DNA follows: TGTGCCAGCAGCTTAAAAGCTGGTTCAGGGAGAGAGACCCAGTACTTC. V usage is TRBV13 and J usage is TRBJ2-5; D is perhaps TRBD1 or TRBD2 (5 bases each). The CDR3 has 16 residues. CDR1 is PRHDT and CDR2 is FYEKMQ in the germline V gene (reference sequence). V was shortened by 2 bases and J by 4 bases, with 17 bases between the two germline ends. Full variable domain (outside the CDR3, taken from reference TRBV13 and TRBJ2-5): AAGVIQSPRHLIKEKRETATLKCYPIPRHDTVYWYQQGPGQDPQFLISFYEKMQSDKGSIPDRFSAQQFSDYHSELNMSSLELGDSALYFCASSLKAGSGRETQYFGPGTRLLVL.

The V call is TRBV19, the J call TRBJ1-5; maybe TRBD1 (5 bases). The CDR3 runs to 15 residues. Looked up from germline, CDR1 is LNHDA and CDR2 is SQIVND (reference sequence). The ends were cut back, 3 bases at V and 2 bases at J, with 11 bases in the middle. CDR3 nucleotide sequence: TGTGCCAGTAGTATTCCTAAGGGACGCAATCAGCCCCAGCATTTT. Translated, it gives CASSIPKGRNQPQHF.